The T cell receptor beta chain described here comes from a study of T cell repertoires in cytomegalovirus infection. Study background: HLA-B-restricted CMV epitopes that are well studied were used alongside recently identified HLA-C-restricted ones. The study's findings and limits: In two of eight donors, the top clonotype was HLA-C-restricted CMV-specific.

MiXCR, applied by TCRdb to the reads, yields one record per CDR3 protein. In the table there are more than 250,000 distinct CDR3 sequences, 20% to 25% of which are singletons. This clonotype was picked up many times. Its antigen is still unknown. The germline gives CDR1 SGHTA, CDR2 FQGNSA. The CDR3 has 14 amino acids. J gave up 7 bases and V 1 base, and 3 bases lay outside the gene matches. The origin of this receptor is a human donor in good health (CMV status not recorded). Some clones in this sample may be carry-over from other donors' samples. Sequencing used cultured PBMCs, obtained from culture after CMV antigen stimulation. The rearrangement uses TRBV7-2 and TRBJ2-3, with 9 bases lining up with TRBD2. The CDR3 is CASSLDLAGYTQYF. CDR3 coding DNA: TGTGCCAGCAGCTTAGACCTAGCGGGGTATACGCAGTATTTT.